The source of this T cell receptor (beta chain) is a study of control samples from healthy donors and cancer patients. Trimming took 3 bases from V and 2 from J; bases not matched to a gene: 1. The germline V gene has CDR1 SEHNR and CDR2 FQNEAQ (reference sequence). The CDR3 is 14 amino acids. Produced via immunoSEQ multiplex PCR; TCRdb's table is partial and in-frame only. This sample has approximately 100,000 clones; around 89% occur once, and the top ten carry approximately 8.3%. The chain combines TRBV7-9 with TRBJ2-1, with TRBD2 matching over 7 bases. The TCR sequence derives from a man aged 30 to 45 in good health. Sequenced material: blood. CDR3 sequence (DNA): TGTGCCAGCAGCTTTAGCGGGCCCTACAATGAGCAGTTCTTC. The encoded protein is CASSFSGPYNEQFF. Full variable domain (missing parts from reference TRBV7-9 and TRBJ2-1): DTGVSQNPRHKITKRGQNVTFRCDPISEHNRLYWYRQTLGQGPEFLTYFQNEAQLEKSRLLSDRFSAERPKGSFSTLEIQRTEQGDSAMYLCASSFSGPYNEQFFGPGTRLTVL.